The clone carrying this T cell receptor beta chain was seen repeatedly, ten times or more. As yet, its antigen is unknown. CD4+ and CD8+ T cells were sorted from PBMCs. CDR1 is SQVTM and CDR2 is ANQGSEA in the germline V gene. The CDR3 runs to 12 residues. V was pared by 4 bases and J by 3 bases, with 7 bases between. Once RNA had been extracted, it was reverse transcribed into cDNA to act as the sequencing template. Here immunoSEQ multiplex PCR was the method, and the copy in TCRdb shows in-frame clones only, minus some. The sample consists of fewer than 110,000 clones, around 59% of them appearing once. The data belong to a study of CD8+ T cells in alopecia areata. Findings and limits, study-wide: Lesional scalp displayed greater clonality than normal scalp, most notably in alopecia totalis/universalis. TCR sharing across patients was less clear than in mice, possibly HLA-related. Normal skin's resident alphabeta T cells are sequenced alongside lesional scalp T cells.

The sample taken for sequencing was CD4+ T cells sorted from blood. This chain connects TRBV29-1 to TRBJ1-5; no definite D call. The source is a human donor in good health. CDR3 sequence (DNA): TGCAGCGTTGGTTACCTCAATCAGCCCCAGCATTTT. Protein product: CSVGYLNQPQHF.